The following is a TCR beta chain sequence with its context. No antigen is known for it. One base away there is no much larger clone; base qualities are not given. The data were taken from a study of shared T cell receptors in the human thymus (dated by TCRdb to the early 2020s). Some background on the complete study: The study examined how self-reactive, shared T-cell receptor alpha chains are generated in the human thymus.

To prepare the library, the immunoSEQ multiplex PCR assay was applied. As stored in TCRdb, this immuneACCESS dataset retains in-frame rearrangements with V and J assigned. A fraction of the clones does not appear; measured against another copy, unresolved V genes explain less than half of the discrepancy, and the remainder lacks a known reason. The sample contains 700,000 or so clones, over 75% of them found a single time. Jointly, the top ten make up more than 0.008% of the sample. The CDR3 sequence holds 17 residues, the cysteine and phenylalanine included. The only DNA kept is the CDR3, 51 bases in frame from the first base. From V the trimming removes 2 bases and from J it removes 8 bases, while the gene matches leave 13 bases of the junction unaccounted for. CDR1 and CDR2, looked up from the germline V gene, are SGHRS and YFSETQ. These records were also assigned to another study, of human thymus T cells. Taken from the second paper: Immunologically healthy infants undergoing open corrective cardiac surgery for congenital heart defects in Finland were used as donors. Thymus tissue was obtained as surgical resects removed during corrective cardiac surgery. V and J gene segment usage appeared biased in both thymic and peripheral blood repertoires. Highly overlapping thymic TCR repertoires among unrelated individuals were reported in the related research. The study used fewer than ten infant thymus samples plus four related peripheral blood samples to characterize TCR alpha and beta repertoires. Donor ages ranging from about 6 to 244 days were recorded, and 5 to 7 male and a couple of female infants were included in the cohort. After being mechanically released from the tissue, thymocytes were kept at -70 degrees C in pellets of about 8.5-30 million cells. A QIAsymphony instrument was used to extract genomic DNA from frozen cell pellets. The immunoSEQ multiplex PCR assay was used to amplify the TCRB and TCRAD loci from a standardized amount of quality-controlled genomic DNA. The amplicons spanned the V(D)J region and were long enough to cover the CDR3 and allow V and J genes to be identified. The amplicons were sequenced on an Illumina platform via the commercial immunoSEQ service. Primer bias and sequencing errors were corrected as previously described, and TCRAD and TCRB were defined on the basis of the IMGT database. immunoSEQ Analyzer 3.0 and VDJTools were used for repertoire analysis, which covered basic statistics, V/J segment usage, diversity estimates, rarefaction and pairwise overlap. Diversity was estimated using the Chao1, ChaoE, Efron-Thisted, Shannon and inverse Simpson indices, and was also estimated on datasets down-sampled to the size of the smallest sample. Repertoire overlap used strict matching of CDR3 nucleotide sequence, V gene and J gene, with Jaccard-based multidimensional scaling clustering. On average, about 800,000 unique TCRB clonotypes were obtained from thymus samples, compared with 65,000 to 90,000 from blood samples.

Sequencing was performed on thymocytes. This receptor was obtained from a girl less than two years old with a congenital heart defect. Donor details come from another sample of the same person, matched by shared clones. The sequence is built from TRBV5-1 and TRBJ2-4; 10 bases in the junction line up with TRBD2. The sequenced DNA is TGCGCCAGCAGCTTAGCTCTAGCGGGGGTGCGGGGTGACATTCAGTACTTC. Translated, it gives CASSLALAGVRGDIQYF.